This T cell receptor beta chain was obtained from a study of CD8 T cells in ankylosing spondylitis. Whole-study results and caveats: Disease-linked clones bore a CD8+ phenotype and were relatively rare in peripheral blood. It was reported that disease-linked clones were significantly enriched in matched ankylosing spondylitis synovial fluid.

Germline assignment: CDR1 SGHAT and CDR2 FQNNGV. The CDR3 consists of 15 residues. V was pared by 5 bases and J by 4 bases, with 14 bases between. TCRdb fed the 5' RACE reads into MiXCR, producing one record per CDR3 protein. The sample records 250,000 to 400,000 distinct CDR3 sequences, around 10% being singletons. In the case of this clonotype: The antigen is unknown.

The sample was blood, either unsorted or a sorted T cell fraction (not recorded which). The clonotype originates from a female donor with ankylosing spondylitis or in good health (not recorded which). The chain joins TRBV11-2 to TRBJ2-2, with D possibly being TRBD1 (5 bases). Here the CDR3 DNA reads TGTGCCAGCAGCCCTCAGGGTTTTAGCACCGGGGAGCTGTTTTTT. As protein: CASSPQGFSTGELFF.